The 12 T cell receptor beta chains reported below all come from one sample, sequenced in a study of beta chain features in type 1 diabetes. Expressed TCRB transcripts were sequenced because the isolated RNA had all been reverse transcribed beforehand. Here immunoSEQ multiplex PCR was the method, and the copy in TCRdb shows in-frame clones only, minus some. Here the sample spans 900,000 or so clones, roughly 17% being singletons. The source material was naive CD4+ T cells from blood. The source of these receptors is a woman between 18 and 30 years old in good health.

The V call is TRBV7-2, the J call TRBJ2-1; D gene unclear. CDR1 and CDR2 (germline): SGHTA, FQGNSA. The CDR3 sequence is 14 residues long. With 1 base removed from V and 3 bases from J, the gap between germline ends came to 7 bases. The CDR3 is CASSLEYSYNEQFF. The DNA for the CDR3 is TGTGCCAGCAGCTTAGAGTACAGCTACAATGAGCAGTTCTTC.

This clone was detected a few times. V gene TRBV7-3 combines with J gene TRBJ2-3, with 8 bases identical to TRBD2. This CDR3 is 12 amino acids long. The germline V gene has CDR1 SGHTA and CDR2 FQGTGA. Trimming took 5 bases from V and 8 from J; bases not matched to a gene: 3. In DNA, the CDR3 is TGTGCCAGCAGCCCCACTAGCGGTACGCAGTATTTT. It is translated as CASSPTSGTQYF.

The rearrangement links TRBV25-1 to TRBJ2-3; D is ambiguous. CDR3 length equals 14 residues. The germline gives CDR1 MGHDK, CDR2 SYGVNS. The ends were cut back, 3 bases at V and 2 bases at J, with 9 bases in the middle. The CDR3 coding sequence is TGTGCCAGCAGTGATCCCAGGTTCACAGATACGCAGTATTTT. As protein: CASSDPRFTDTQYF.

This clone appeared a few times. The V and J genes are TRBV19 and TRBJ2-3; a possible D gene is TRBD2 (6 bases). V lost 5 bases, J lost 1 base, and 10 bases lay in between. Germline lookup yields CDR1 LNHDA and CDR2 SQIVND (reference sequence). This CDR3 is 14 amino acids long. The CDR3 nucleotides are TGTGCCAGTAGTCTAATAGCGGGCACAGATACGCAGTATTTT. Residues: CASSLIAGTDTQYF.

Details on this clone: Distinct nucleotide sequences in the sample also encode this CDR3. J is TRBJ1-5 and V is TRBV27; 8 bases agree with TRBD1. Germline CDR1 reads MNHEY; CDR2 reads SMNVEV (reference sequence). This CDR3 contains 13 residues. J was trimmed by 5 bases and V by 6 bases; bases with no gene match: 3. The CDR3 sequence: CASSRQGYQPQHF. The CDR3 nucleotides are TGTGCCAGCAGCAGACAGGGGTATCAGCCCCAGCATTTT.

A few counts support this clone. The chain carries TRBV28 and TRBJ2-3; 7 bases fit TRBD1. Trimming removed 5 bases from V and 2 bases from J; junction bases left unmatched: 13. The CDR3 extends over 17 amino acids. Germline CDR1 is MDHEN and CDR2 is SYDVKM. This chain's CDR3 is CASSHRGSGSLTDTQYF. The CDR3 region has the DNA TGTGCCAGCAGTCACAGGGGTTCGGGATCGCTCACAGATACGCAGTATTTT.

This clone was seen a few times. The genes are TRBV13 and TRBJ1-2; D ambiguous. Germline V gene sequence: CDR1 PRHDT, CDR2 FYEKMQ (reference sequence). Trimming removed 3 bases at V and 6 bases at J, with 14 bases between. This CDR3 spans 14 amino acids. For the CDR3, the DNA is TGTGCCAGCAGCTTTGTCCGGACGAGAAATGGCTACACCTTC. This sequence encodes CASSFVRTRNGYTF. Full variable domain (missing parts from reference TRBV13 and TRBJ1-2): AAGVIQSPRHLIKEKRETATLKCYPIPRHDTVYWYQQGPGQDPQFLISFYEKMQSDKGSIPDRFSAQQFSDYHSELNMSSLELGDSALYFCASSFVRTRNGYTFGSGTRLTVV.

This clone was observed a few times. The chain couples TRBV11-3 to TRBJ2-4; D is perhaps TRBD2 (5 bases). This CDR3 has 13 amino acids. Trimming left V 2 bases short and J 8 bases short, with 10 bases between. Germline CDR1 reads SGHNT; CDR2 reads YENEEA. The CDR3 is CASSLRWGDIQYF. The CDR3 DNA reads TGTGCCAGCAGCTTAAGATGGGGAGACATTCAGTACTTC.

The chain employs TRBV5-1 and TRBJ1-4; TRBD1 is a possible D gene (5 bases). This CDR3 spans 15 amino acids. V dropped 3 bases and J dropped 4 bases, with 13 bases sitting between them. CDR1 and CDR2 (germline): SGHRS, YFSETQ. CDR3 in amino acids: CASSSARDFNEKLFF. The DNA for the CDR3 is TGCGCCAGCAGCTCGGCCAGGGACTTTAATGAAAAACTGTTTTTT.

The chain combines TRBV10-3 with TRBJ2-7, with TRBD1 matching 8 bases. The CDR3 has 14 amino acids. V shed 6 bases and J 3 bases; nucleotides not matched to a gene: 7. Per germline, CDR1 ENHRY and CDR2 SYGVKD. The CDR3, as DNA: TGTGCCATCAGCAACCGGACAGGGAACTACGAGCAGTACTTC. Its protein is CAISNRTGNYEQYF.

This clone was found a few times. The J gene is TRBJ2-5, the V gene TRBV15, with 7 bases matching TRBD1. J lost 4 bases, V lost 3 bases, and 2 bases had no gene match. CDR3 length: 13 amino acids. Germline CDR1 is LNHNV and CDR2 is YYDKDF (reference sequence). CDR3 in amino acids: CATSSYRGETQYF. The CDR3 DNA reads TGTGCCACCAGCAGTTACAGGGGAGAGACCCAGTACTTC.

The J gene is TRBJ2-7, the V gene TRBV15, with 13 bases fitting TRBD2. This CDR3 is 16 amino acids long. The V and J ends lost 5 bases and 4 bases, in that order; junction bases with no gene match: 8. Germline assignment: CDR1 LNHNV and CDR2 YYDKDF (reference sequence). The CDR3 loop reads CATSGGRTSGSYEQYF. The CDR3 coding sequence is TGTGCCACCAGCGGAGGCCGGACTAGCGGGAGTTACGAGCAGTACTTC.